This TCR beta chain was documented in a study of human T cells and chemical hapten exposure. Study-wide background: Upper inner arm skin measuring about 2 cm by about 2 cm received 2% DPC for sensitization.

Whole-study findings and limits: Among expanded TCRs, significantly more large CDR3 similarity clusters formed than among controls. TCRs exceeding 1 in 1000 frequency stayed unchanged with DPC sensitization.

Library construction involved attaching unique molecular identifiers to individual cDNA molecules, which allowed quantitative, reproducible TCR counting. Each CDR3 protein is one row after TCRdb ran MiXCR on the RACE reads. Of some 200,000 distinct CDR3 sequences listed, about a fifth are singletons. This CDR3 contains 14 residues. Trimming cost V 2 bases and J 6 bases, with 12 bases left between them. Germline V CDR1 and CDR2: SGHTA, FQGTGA. Stated time point: patch test 1, 2 weeks after DPC sensitization. Sample treatment: therapeutic diphenylcyclopropenone sensitization with weekly scalp DPC. On this clonotype itself: The target antigen is unknown.

Sequencing used whole blood, obtained in connection with sensitization to the hapten diphenylcyclopropenone (DPC). The sequence was collected from a woman in her forties or fifties with alopecia areata. Some clones in this sample may be carry-over from other donors' samples. The chain employs TRBV7-3 and TRBJ2-3; D gene uncertain. CDR3 sequence (DNA): TGTGCCAGCAGCTTAGCGCCCGCAAAGGATACGCAGTATTTT. This translates into CASSLAPAKDTQYF. The whole variable domain, remainder taken from reference TRBV7-3 and TRBJ2-3, is GAGVSQTPSNKVTEKGKYVELRCDPISGHTALYWYRQSLGQGPEFLIYFQGTGAADDSGLPNDRFFAVRPEGSVSTLKIQRTERGDSAVYLCASSLAPAKDTQYFGPGTRLTVL.